The subject of this entry is one T cell receptor (beta chain). This clone was counted a single time. Its antigen is unknown. No much larger clonotype is one base removed from it; base qualities were not supplied. TCRbeta CDR3 regions were amplified from genomic DNA using the immunoSEQ Assay, a bias-controlled multiplex PCR. The authors' pipeline ran thus. The number of nucleated cells in each sample was estimated from the amplification of reference gene primers within the assay. To quantify the absolute abundance of each unique TCRbeta CDR3 rearrangement, sequence reads were collapsed and filtered. Productive Simpson clonality was computed per sample as the square root of Simpson's diversity index over productive rearrangements. Imported from immuneACCESS, the table was reduced by TCRdb to in-frame sequences with V and J called. These copies leave out some clones; in studies compared against another copy, an unresolved V gene accounts for under half, and the cause of the remainder is not known. That table gives V, J and clone size, and the DNA gave D and trimming. Here the sample has approximately 100,000 clones; 80% to 90% occur a single time. The leading ten clones occupy less than 3.5% of the sample.

These data are taken from a study of blood T cell repertoires in COVID-19 (dated by TCRdb to the early 2020s). Notes on the research overall: The collaborator samples originated in the United States, Italy and Spain and spanned the acute and convalescent phases of COVID-19. Sample metadata almost always included a de-identified subject ID, COVID-19 status, age in years and sex. Where available, HLA class I and class II types were taken from metadata supplied by the sample provider and were not determined by assay-based typing. The repertoires were made available in a free public database intended to serve as a resource for research on the immune response to SARS-CoV-2. Samples were obtained from the ongoing ImmuneRACE study (first 160 participants) and from 1,254 subjects provided by 6 global collaborators. The prospective study material was composed of cDNA or gDNA derived from T cells, B-cell-depleted T cells, or PBMCs. Deeply sampled blood TCRbeta repertoires from subjects exposed to, actively infected with, or recovered from COVID-19 were included in the dataset. On the study overall, not on this receptor specifically: How much clinical and demographic metadata was included differed by source and by participant, and the metadata was provided uncurated.

Enrolling through a virtual design, the prospective study's participants ranged in age from roughly 18 to 95 years and lived across approximately 25 United States geographic areas. To assign participants to cohorts, the prospective study relied on clinical history that participants themselves reported in a screening survey and a study questionnaire. For ImmuneRACE Cohort 3, a participant was defined as recovered based on two consecutive negative NP/OP PCR tests, clearance by a healthcare professional, or resolution of symptoms. Each participant in the prospective study had whole blood, serum and a nasopharyngeal or oropharyngeal swab collected by mobile phlebotomists. Additional blood draws and questionnaires over a 2-month period could optionally be provided by prospective study participants. Before DNA extraction, prospective study blood samples were shipped either frozen or at room temperature.

There are 17 amino acids in the CDR3, from cysteine to phenylalanine inclusive. The entry retains the CDR3 DNA only, 51 bases that are in frame from base 1. CDR1 and CDR2, per the germline V gene (reference sequence), are SEHNR and FQNEAQ. V was cut back by 1 base and J by 3 bases, leaving a gap of 18 bases between them. This TCR derives from a woman in her fifties or sixties who had recovered from COVID-19. The sequence joins TRBV7-9 to TRBJ2-5, and TRBD1 may be the D gene, going by 7 matching bases. The sequenced sample consisted of PBMCs or T cells enriched from blood (not recorded which). The DNA sequence follows: TGTGCCAGCAGCTTAGGACAGGGTGGCGGGAAGGAAGAGACCCAGTACTTC. It codes for CASSLGQGGGKEETQYF.